Presented here are 13 T cell receptor beta chains from one specimen sequenced in a study of CD8+CD57+ T cells in acquired aplastic anemia. An expansion of CD8+CD57+ cells by flow cytometry had been shown in patients chosen for sequencing. Researchers used genomic DNA as the template to profile TCR beta VDJ and CDR3. MiXCR, applied by TCRdb to the reads, yields one record per CDR3 protein. The data contain about 180,000 distinct CDR3 sequences, about half of them singletons. Sequencing was done on a sample of sorted CD4+, CD8+, or CD8+CD57+ T cells (not recorded which) from PBMCs. The receptors were sampled from a human donor with aplastic anemia.

This clonotype was observed a single time. The CDR3 DNA reads as TGTGCCAGCAGGGCAGGGGTTGGCTACACCTTC. Amino acids: CASRAGVGYTF. The rearrangement joins TRBV7-8 to TRBJ1-2; the D gene is possibly TRBD1 (6 bases). V was shortened by 6 bases and J by 7 bases, with 9 bases between the two germline ends. Germline lookup yields CDR1 SGHVS and CDR2 FQNEAQ. The CDR3 is 11 residues long. Full variable domain (missing parts from reference TRBV7-8 and TRBJ1-2): GAGVSQSPRYKVAKRGQDVALRCDPISGHVSLFWYQQALGQGPEFLTYFQNEAQLDKSGLPSDRFFAERPEGSVSTLKIQRTQQEDSAVYLCASRAGVGYTFGSGTRLTVV.

The CDR3, as DNA: TGCAGTGCCCTCCACCCCAGGCACTGGGATGGCTACACCTTC. The encoded protein is CSALHPRHWDGYTF. The chain carries TRBV20-1 and TRBJ1-2; D call uncertain. Germline V gene lookup returns CDR1 DFQATT and CDR2 SNEGSKA (reference sequence). Deletions cut 6 bases from V and 6 bases from J, with 20 bases between. The CDR3 runs 14 residues.

This clonotype was seen at least ten times. This sequence joins TRBV19 and TRBJ2-6; no definite D call. The CDR3 is 15 amino acids. The germline V and J ends were trimmed by 2 bases and 0 bases, with 5 bases remaining between them. CDR1 and CDR2 from the germline V gene are LNHDA and SQIVND (reference sequence). CDR3 loop: CASSIQSSGANVLTF. The CDR3 DNA is TGTGCCAGTAGTATACAGAGCTCTGGGGCCAACGTCCTGACTTTC.

This chain joins TRBV7-6 and TRBJ2-2; D may be TRBD2 (5 bases). V lost 1 base, J lost 6 bases, and 9 bases lay in between. Germline loops: CDR1 SGHVS, CDR2 FNYEAQ. There are 14 residues in the CDR3. The CDR3 sequence is CASSLELVPGELFF. CDR3 in DNA: TGTGCCAGCAGCTTAGAACTAGTACCCGGGGAGCTGTTTTTT.

The chain employs TRBV19 and TRBJ1-2; tentatively, D is TRBD1 (5 bases). Trimming removed 1 base from V and 6 bases from J, with 12 bases in between. Germline CDR1 is LNHDA and CDR2 is SQIVND (reference sequence). This CDR3 region has 14 residues. The CDR3, as DNA: TGTGCCAGTAGTATAGTCTGGGGAGGGGATGGCTACACCTTC. This gives the protein CASSIVWGGDGYTF.

With regard to this clonotype: The CDR3 end shows no conserved phenylalanine or tryptophan, and so a read error is likely. This sequence joins TRBV25-1 and TRBJ2-1, with TRBD2 matching over 10 bases. Germline V gives CDR1 MGHDK, CDR2 SYGVNS. The CDR3 runs 13 residues. The CDR3 coding sequence is TGTGCCGGCAGCCACATACTAGCGGGGGAGCAGTTCCTC. Amino acids: CAGSHILAGEQFL.

This clonotype has only a few counts. The rearrangement links TRBV10-1 to TRBJ1-5; no clear D gene. There are 15 residues in the CDR3. Germline V CDR1 and CDR2: WNHNN, SYGVQD (reference sequence). Trimming pared 2 bases from V and 2 bases from J, leaving 10 bases between. CDR3 bases: TGCGCCAGCAGTGAGGGTAATCGGGGCAATCAGCCCCAGCATTTT. It codes for CASSEGNRGNQPQHF.

V and J are TRBV10-3 and TRBJ1-1, with D uncertain. The CDR3 sequence is 12 residues long. V shed 6 bases and J shed 5 bases, with 10 bases lying between them. The germline CDR1 and CDR2 sequences are ENHRY and SYGVKD. CDR3 DNA sequence: TGTGCCATCAGGCAAGGTGAAACTGAAGCTTTCTTT. Its protein product is CAIRQGETEAFF.

This clonotype was recorded a few times. The CDR3 is CASSFLVGRGDTGELFF. In nucleotides, the CDR3 is TGCGCCAGCAGCTTTCTAGTAGGGAGAGGGGACACCGGGGAGCTGTTTTTT. The chain combines TRBV5-1 with TRBJ2-2; D tentatively fits TRBD1 or TRBD2 (5 bases each). Germline loops: CDR1 SGHRS, CDR2 YFSETQ. V gave up 2 bases and J gave up 3 bases, with 17 bases separating them. This CDR3 spans 17 amino acids.

The chain has TRBV11-1 and TRBJ2-1, with D possibly matching TRBD2 (5 bases). CDR3 size: 11 residues. V was cut by 5 bases and J by 12 bases, with 11 bases left in between. Germline CDR1 SGHAT, CDR2 FQDESV (reference sequence). As DNA, the CDR3 is TGTGCCAGCAGCCGGACCGGGGTGCAGTTCTTC. It is translated as CASSRTGVQFF.

V and J are TRBV20-1 and TRBJ2-5; 9 bases align to TRBD1. The J segment lost 1 base and the V segment lost 6 bases, leaving 12 bases of the junction unmatched. The CDR3 has 16 residues. Germline-derived CDR1 and CDR2 are DFQATT and SNEGSKA (reference sequence). The CDR3 loop is CSAASPGTGTQETQYF. The CDR3 nucleotides read TGCAGTGCCGCGAGTCCCGGGACAGGGACCCAAGAGACCCAGTACTTC.

In its sample, this clonotype was seen a few times. This chain joins TRBV25-1 and TRBJ1-6; 8 bases are shared with TRBD1. Trimming removed 4 bases from V and 9 bases from J; junction bases left unmatched: 8. This CDR3 contains 15 residues. Germline V gives CDR1 MGHDK, CDR2 SYGVNS. The CDR3 here is CASSVGTGLGSPLHF. In DNA form, the CDR3 reads TGTGCCAGCAGTGTTGGGACAGGATTAGGTTCACCCCTCCACTTT.

Ten or more counts support this clonotype. The chain carries TRBV2 and TRBJ2-7; no clear D gene. Germline assignment: CDR1 SNHLY and CDR2 FYNNEI. The CDR3 covers 14 residues. Trimming stripped 6 bases from V and 3 bases from J, with 15 bases between. The CDR3 DNA sequence: TGTGCCAGCAGAGCCGTGTGGTCCGGCTACGAGCAGTACTTC. Translation gives CASRAVWSGYEQYF.